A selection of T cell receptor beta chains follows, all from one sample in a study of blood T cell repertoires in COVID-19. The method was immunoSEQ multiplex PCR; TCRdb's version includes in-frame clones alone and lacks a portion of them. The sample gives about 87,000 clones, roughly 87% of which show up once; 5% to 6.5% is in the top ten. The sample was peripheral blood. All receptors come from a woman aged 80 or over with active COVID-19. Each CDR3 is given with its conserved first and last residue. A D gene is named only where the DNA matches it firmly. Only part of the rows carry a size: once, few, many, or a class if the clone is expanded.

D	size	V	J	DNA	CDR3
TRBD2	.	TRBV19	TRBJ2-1	TGTGCCAGTAGTCCCCTAGGCGTTAGCGGGAGTTTGAACAATGAGCAGTTCTTC	CASSPLGVSGSLNNEQFF
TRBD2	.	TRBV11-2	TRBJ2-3	TGTGCCAGCAGCTTAGAAGGACTAGCGGGGACAGATACGCAGTATTTT	CASSLEGLAGTDTQYF
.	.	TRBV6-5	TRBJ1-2	TGTGCCAGCAGTTGGACGTCCAGGGGCATTTTCTATGGCTACACCTTC	CASSWTSRGIFYGYTF
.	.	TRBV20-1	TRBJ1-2	TGCAGTGTCAGGGCGGAAGGCTACACCTTC	CSVRAEGYTF
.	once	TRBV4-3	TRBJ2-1	TGCGCCAGCAGCCAAGAGGTAACTACCAATGAGCAGTTCTTC	CASSQEVTTNEQFF
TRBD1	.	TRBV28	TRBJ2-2	TGTGCCAGCAGTTTATTCTGGACAGGGGGCGCGATATACACCGGGGAGCTGTTTTTT	CASSLFWTGGAIYTGELFF
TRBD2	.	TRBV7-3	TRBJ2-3	TGTGCCAGCAGCCCGCTAGCGGGGACGTCTAATACGCAGTATTTT	CASSPLAGTSNTQYF
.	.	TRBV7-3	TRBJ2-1	TGTGCCAGCAGCTTAACGAGGCACAATGAGCAGTTCTTC	CASSLTRHNEQFF
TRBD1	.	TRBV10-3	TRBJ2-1	TGTGCCATCAGCCGGACAGGGGAAAATGAGCAGTTCTTC	CAISRTGENEQFF
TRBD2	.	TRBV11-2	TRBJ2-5	TGTGCCAGCAGGGCGGGGGACGCAACTCAAGAGACCCAGTACTTC	CASRAGDATQETQYF
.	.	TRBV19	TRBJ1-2	TGTGCCAGTAGTATTTCGCAGGGATCGGGTGGCTACACCTTC	CASSISQGSGGYTF
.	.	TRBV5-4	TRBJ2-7	TGTGCCAGCAGCTTGGACTCGCTCCGAACGTACTTC	CASSLDSLRTYF
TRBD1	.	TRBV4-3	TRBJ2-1	TGCGCCAGCAGCCAAGATGCAGGGGGCGTGAATGAGCAGTTCTTC	CASSQDAGGVNEQFF
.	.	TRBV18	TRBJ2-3	TGTGCCAGCTCACCACTATTACTAGAGGCTGGTACGCAGTATTTT	CASSPLLLEAGTQYF
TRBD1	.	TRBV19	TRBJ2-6	TGTGCCAGTAGTACCCAACAGGGGCTCGGGGCCAACGTCCTGACTTTC	CASSTQQGLGANVLTF
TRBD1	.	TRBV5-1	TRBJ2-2	TGCGCCAGCAGCAACTACGGGACAGGGGCCCCCGGGGAGCTGTTTTTT	CASSNYGTGAPGELFF
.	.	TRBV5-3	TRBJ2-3	TGTGCCAGAAGCCCGAGCACAGATACGCAGTATTTT	CARSPSTDTQYF
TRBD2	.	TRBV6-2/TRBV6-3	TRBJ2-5	TGTGCCAGCAGTCGTTTTACTAGCGGGAGTGTCGGGGAGACCCAGTACTTC	CASSRFTSGSVGETQYF
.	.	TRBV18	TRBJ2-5	TGTGCCAGCTCAGCTCGGGATCAAGAGACCCAGTACTTC	CASSARDQETQYF
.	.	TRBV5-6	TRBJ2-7	TGTGCCAGCAGCTTGGTGGGACTCACACACGAGCAGTACTTC	CASSLVGLTHEQYF